The sequence of this T cell receptor beta chain was determined in a study of cytomegalovirus exposure and HLA in healthy donors. Worth noting for this clone: The antigen is not known.

Primers for the PCR totalled 60 Vbeta and 13 Jbeta. The method was immunoSEQ multiplex PCR; TCRdb's version includes in-frame clones alone and lacks a portion of them. The sample shows roughly 120,000 clones, under 85% of them seen only once. Trimming removed 5 bases from V and 5 bases from J, with 18 bases in between. The CDR3 has 15 amino acids. Germline V gives CDR1 SGHAT, CDR2 FQNNGV. Notes on the study in general: The listing of roughly 160 TCR beta chains classed them as cytomegalovirus-associated. Later analysis suggested links between common viral pathogens and several top significant clusters. Per a prior analysis, the majority of TCR beta V segments were productive roughly 90% or roughly 30% of the time. Later analysis identified a missense DCLRE1C variant that was linked to TCR beta V- and J-gene trimming.

The sample comprised PBMCs. The chain combines TRBV11-2 with TRBJ1-1, with D tentatively TRBD1 (5 bases). The receptor comes from a woman between 40 and 55 years old in good health and CMV-seropositive. The CDR3 DNA sequence: TGTGCCAGCAGCCGCAGCGGGGGAATGGGGACTGAAGCTTTCTTT. This gives the protein CASSRSGGMGTEAFF.